This record looks at one TCR beta chain sequence and its context. This specimen comes from a study of control samples from healthy donors and cancer patients. Using immunoSEQ multiplex PCR, the repertoire was profiled, and TCRdb retains in-frame clones only, with some absent. There are tens of thousands of clones in the sample; around 87% occur only once, and around a fifth lies in the top ten. The CDR3 has 14 amino acids. Germline V gene data show CDR1 as SNHLY and CDR2 as FYNNEI. The V and J ends lost 3 bases and 3 bases respectively, with 12 bases between them. The TCR originated in a man in his fifties or sixties in good health. The chain is built from TRBV2 and TRBJ2-7, with a weak D call TRBD2 (6 bases). The sample comprised blood. DNA of the CDR3: TGTGCCAGCAGTGACTCGGGAGCAGACTACGAGCAGTACTTC. Its translation: CASSDSGADYEQYF.